The source of this TCR beta chain is a study of blood T cell repertoires in COVID-19. Study at large: From the United States, Italy and Spain came samples of acute and convalescent COVID-19. Sample material is recorded as cDNA or gDNA derived from T cells, B-cell-depleted T cells, or PBMCs.

The CDR3 extends over 15 amino acids. Germline CDR1 KGHSH, CDR2 LQKENI. V shed 6 bases and J shed 5 bases, with 20 bases lying between them. As handled by the study authors: Estimates of nucleated cell counts were drawn from the amplification of reference gene primers. The repertoire was sequenced with immunoSEQ multiplex PCR; TCRdb's copy has only in-frame clones and lacks some. The D gene and trimming were derived from the DNA, and the V and J assignments and clone size from that table. Here the sample spans 150,000 to 200,000 clones, around 86% being singletons. The rearrangement links TRBV18 to TRBJ2-7; the D gene is possibly TRBD2 (5 bases). This sequence originates from a woman in her thirties with active or convalescent COVID-19. The sample taken for sequencing was peripheral blood. The CDR3 here is CASSIHYGSSDEQYF. Written as DNA, the CDR3 is TGTGCCAGCTCCATACACTATGGGAGTTCCGACGAGCAGTACTTC.